A selection of T cell receptor beta chains follows, all from one sample in a study of blood T cell repertoires in COVID-19. Some clones are missing from TCRdb's copy, which holds only in-frame ones; the method was immunoSEQ multiplex PCR. The sample gives about 140,000 clones, roughly 89% of which show up once; nearly 0.95% is in the top ten. Specimen: peripheral blood. These receptors all stem from a woman between 50 and 59 years old with acute or convalescent COVID-19. Each CDR3 is given with its conserved first and last residue. Fields, in order: D gene, V gene, J gene, clone size, CDR3 protein, CDR3 DNA. D genes are given only for firm matches. The size field is filled for only some rows; it gives once, few, many or a size class.

d_gene: TRBD1
v_gene: TRBV19
j_gene: TRBJ2-7
abundance: few
CDR3aa: CASSADRARSEQYF
CDR3nt: TGTGCCAGTAGTGCGGACAGGGCCCGATCCGAGCAGTACTTC

d_gene: .
v_gene: TRBV11-2
j_gene: TRBJ2-1
abundance: .
CDR3aa: CASSSPQGYEQFF
CDR3nt: TGTGCCAGCAGCTCCCCGCAGGGCTATGAGCAGTTCTTC

d_gene: TRBD1
v_gene: TRBV5-1
j_gene: TRBJ1-4
abundance: .
CDR3aa: CASSEPDRGEKLFF
CDR3nt: TGCGCCAGCAGCGAGCCGGACAGGGGCGAAAAACTGTTTTTT

d_gene: .
v_gene: TRBV18
j_gene: TRBJ1-2
abundance: .
CDR3aa: CASSPSDRANYGYTF
CDR3nt: TGTGCCAGCTCACCATCTGACAGAGCTAACTATGGCTACACCTTC

d_gene: TRBD1
v_gene: TRBV6-5
j_gene: TRBJ1-2
abundance: .
CDR3aa: CASSYGPETGDYGYTF
CDR3nt: TGTGCCAGCAGTTACGGCCCTGAGACAGGGGACTATGGCTACACCTTC

d_gene: .
v_gene: TRBV30
j_gene: TRBJ1-1
abundance: .
CDR3aa: CAWSVGRGEDTEAFF
CDR3nt: TGTGCCTGGAGTGTAGGGCGGGGGGAAGACACTGAAGCTTTCTTT

d_gene: .
v_gene: TRBV24-1
j_gene: TRBJ1-2
abundance: once
CDR3aa: CATSVGSNYGYTF
CDR3nt: TGTGCCACCAGTGTGGGCAGTAACTATGGCTACACCTTC

d_gene: TRBD2
v_gene: TRBV7-8
j_gene: TRBJ2-5
abundance: .
CDR3aa: CASSLAGGQETQYF
CDR3nt: TGTGCCAGCAGTCTAGCGGGAGGGCAAGAGACCCAGTACTTC

d_gene: .
v_gene: TRBV5-1
j_gene: TRBJ2-7
abundance: .
CDR3aa: CASSWTGGGYEQYF
CDR3nt: TGCGCCAGCAGCTGGACCGGGGGAGGCTACGAGCAGTACTTC

d_gene: .
v_gene: TRBV7-9
j_gene: TRBJ2-7
abundance: .
CDR3aa: CASSEPTGIEQYF
CDR3nt: TGTGCCAGCAGCGAGCCTACAGGGATAGAGCAGTACTTC

d_gene: TRBD2
v_gene: TRBV4-1
j_gene: TRBJ2-7
abundance: .
CDR3aa: CASSQEGEGEQYF
CDR3nt: TGCGCCAGCAGCCAAGAGGGGGAGGGCGAGCAGTACTTC

d_gene: .
v_gene: TRBV27
j_gene: TRBJ1-1
abundance: .
CDR3aa: CASSLQPPPGLEAFF
CDR3nt: TGTGCCAGCAGTTTACAACCACCCCCTGGCCTTGAAGCTTTCTTT

d_gene: TRBD2
v_gene: TRBV28
j_gene: TRBJ2-1
abundance: .
CDR3aa: CASSLPGTSREQFF
CDR3nt: TGTGCCAGCAGTTTACCTGGGACTAGCCGTGAGCAGTTCTTC

d_gene: TRBD1
v_gene: TRBV7-8
j_gene: TRBJ1-3
abundance: .
CDR3aa: CASSLDRGKTGNTIYF
CDR3nt: TGTGCCAGCAGCTTGGACAGGGGAAAAACTGGAAACACCATATATTTT

d_gene: .
v_gene: TRBV11-2
j_gene: TRBJ2-3
abundance: .
CDR3aa: CASSDGTTSTDTQYF
CDR3nt: TGTGCCAGCAGCGATGGGACAACCAGCACAGATACGCAGTATTTT

d_gene: TRBD2
v_gene: TRBV3-1/TRBV3-2
j_gene: TRBJ2-1
abundance: .
CDR3aa: CASSTRRSGNNNEQFF
CDR3nt: TGTGCCAGCAGCACACGCCGGAGCGGGAATAACAATGAGCAGTTCTTC

d_gene: TRBD2
v_gene: TRBV11-3
j_gene: TRBJ2-2
abundance: .
CDR3aa: CASSYYSGRDTGELFF
CDR3nt: TGTGCCAGCAGTTACTATAGCGGGAGAGACACCGGGGAGCTGTTTTTT

d_gene: TRBD1
v_gene: TRBV27
j_gene: TRBJ1-1
abundance: few
CDR3aa: CASQAASRDRGRAFF
CDR3nt: TGTGCCAGCCAAGCCGCGTCCCGGGACAGGGGACGGGCTTTCTTT

d_gene: TRBD2
v_gene: TRBV10-1
j_gene: TRBJ2-3
abundance: many
CDR3aa: CASSDVAGGQRDTQYF
CDR3nt: TGCGCCAGCAGTGATGTAGCGGGGGGGCAAAGAGATACGCAGTATTTT

d_gene: TRBD2
v_gene: TRBV7-2
j_gene: TRBJ2-7
abundance: .
CDR3aa: CASSLGTSGMYEQYF
CDR3nt: TGTGCCAGCAGCTTAGGGACTAGCGGGATGTACGAGCAGTACTTC

d_gene: .
v_gene: TRBV18
j_gene: TRBJ2-5
abundance: .
CDR3aa: CASSPNTCETQYF
CDR3nt: TGTGCCAGCTCACCCAACACCTGCGAGACCCAGTACTTC

d_gene: TRBD2
v_gene: TRBV4-2
j_gene: TRBJ2-3
abundance: .
CDR3aa: CASSQETSGVTDTQYF
CDR3nt: TGTGCCAGCAGCCAAGAGACCAGCGGGGTGACAGATACGCAGTATTTT

d_gene: TRBD1
v_gene: TRBV6-5
j_gene: TRBJ2-7
abundance: .
CDR3aa: CASRDRTSYEQYF
CDR3nt: TGTGCCAGCAGGGACAGGACTTCATACGAGCAGTACTTC

d_gene: .
v_gene: TRBV30
j_gene: TRBJ1-5
abundance: many
CDR3aa: CALGQGVDQPQHF
CDR3nt: TGTGCCCTCGGGCAAGGGGTCGATCAGCCCCAGCATTTT

d_gene: TRBD1
v_gene: TRBV5-1
j_gene: TRBJ2-1
abundance: .
CDR3aa: CASSRDRGSSSYNEQFF
CDR3nt: TGCGCCAGCAGCCGGGACAGGGGCTCTAGCTCCTACAATGAGCAGTTCTTC

d_gene: .
v_gene: TRBV5-4
j_gene: TRBJ2-6
abundance: .
CDR3aa: CASSEDEQGRYGANVLTF
CDR3nt: TGTGCCAGCAGCGAGGACGAACAGGGACGTTATGGGGCCAACGTCCTGACTTTC

d_gene: .
v_gene: TRBV19
j_gene: TRBJ1-5
abundance: few
CDR3aa: CASTKGTTTYQPQHF
CDR3nt: TGTGCCAGTACCAAAGGGACAACTACCTATCAGCCCCAGCATTTT

d_gene: .
v_gene: TRBV23-1
j_gene: TRBJ2-3
abundance: .
CDR3aa: CASSRGDSYTDTQYF
CDR3nt: TGCGCCAGCAGTCGAGGGGACTCCTACACAGATACGCAGTATTTT

d_gene: TRBD2
v_gene: TRBV27
j_gene: TRBJ2-1
abundance: .
CDR3aa: CATSGLAENEQFF
CDR3nt: TGTGCCACTTCGGGACTAGCGGAAAATGAGCAGTTCTTC

d_gene: TRBD1
v_gene: TRBV19
j_gene: TRBJ2-6
abundance: few
CDR3aa: CASSIGGGQGHSGANVLTF
CDR3nt: TGTGCCAGTAGTATAGGAGGGGGACAGGGGCACTCTGGGGCCAACGTCCTGACTTTC

d_gene: .
v_gene: TRBV5-1
j_gene: TRBJ1-2
abundance: .
CDR3aa: CASRGSGSAYYGYTF
CDR3nt: TGCGCCAGCAGGGGGAGTGGGTCCGCTTACTATGGCTACACCTTC